The clone carrying this T cell receptor beta chain appeared once. What it recognizes is unknown. The data belong to a study of cytomegalovirus exposure and HLA in healthy donors. Points from the study as a whole: Listed as cytomegalovirus-associated were about 160 TCR beta chains.

Germline-derived CDR1 and CDR2 are LGHNA and YSLEER. The V gene lost 1 base and the J gene lost 3 bases, with 15 bases spanning the gap. The CDR3 length is 16 residues. Sequenced by immunoSEQ multiplex PCR; TCRdb stores in-frame clones only, minus some. The repertoire holds roughly 60,000 clones, about 96% seen once, with approximately 1% in the top ten. The chain carries TRBV4-3 and TRBJ1-2; TRBD1 might be the D (6 bases). The sequencing sample was made of PBMCs. The receptor comes from a woman aged 18-29 years in good health and CMV-seronegative. For the CDR3, the DNA is TGCGCCAGCAGCCAAGGAGTCGACAGGACGTACTATGGCTACACCTTC. It specifies CASSQGVDRTYYGYTF.